This is a list of T cell receptor beta chains from one sample in a study of blood T cell repertoires in COVID-19. Sequencing was performed with immunoSEQ multiplex PCR; in TCRdb, only in-frame clones are kept and a portion is missing. This sample has around 280,000 clones, with 88% found just once. Material: peripheral blood. These receptors came from a woman in her twenties or thirties with COVID-19, enrolled during active disease. Each CDR3 is given with its conserved first and last residue. A D gene is named only where the DNA matches it firmly. Not all rows give a size; the values are once, few, many and, for expanded clones, a class.

D gene	V gene	J gene	clone size	CDR3 protein	CDR3 DNA
TRBD2	TRBV5-1	TRBJ2-1	-	CASSLGLATSSYNEQFF	TGCGCCAGCAGCTTGGGACTAGCGACGAGCTCCTACAATGAGCAGTTCTTC
TRBD1	TRBV28	TRBJ1-5	-	CASSFEKGQGNQPQHF	TGTGCCAGCAGTTTTGAAAAGGGACAGGGCAATCAGCCCCAGCATTTT
TRBD2	TRBV6-4	TRBJ2-1	-	CASSVGSGRLNEQFF	TGTGCCAGCAGTGTTGGTAGCGGGAGGCTCAATGAGCAGTTCTTC
-	TRBV5-4	TRBJ1-3	-	CASSSSMGLGNTIYF	TGTGCCAGCAGCTCTTCGATGGGGCTGGGAAACACCATATATTTT
-	TRBV14	TRBJ1-3	few	CASSLQGTTIYF	TGTGCCAGCAGCCTACAGGGAACGACCATATATTTT
TRBD1	TRBV6-4	TRBJ1-5	-	CASRTGSSNQPQHF	TGTGCCAGCAGGACAGGGTCAAGCAATCAGCCCCAGCATTTT
TRBD1	TRBV10-1	TRBJ2-2	-	CASSEPTGIGANGELFF	TGCGCCAGCAGTGAGCCGACAGGGATCGGGGCGAACGGGGAGCTGTTTTTT
-	TRBV18	TRBJ2-5	-	CASSPVRSETQYF	TGTGCCAGCTCACCGGTGCGCTCGGAGACCCAGTACTTC
TRBD1	TRBV19	TRBJ2-2	-	CASIATGVGTGELFF	TGTGCCAGTATCGCGACAGGGGTCGGCACCGGGGAGCTGTTTTTT
TRBD1	TRBV7-2	TRBJ2-3	-	CASSFRGQSTDTQYF	TGTGCCAGCAGCTTTCGGGGACAGAGCACAGATACGCAGTATTTT
TRBD2	TRBV30	TRBJ2-5	-	CAWRIPGGETQYF	TGTGCCTGGAGAATACCGGGGGGAGAGACCCAGTACTTC
TRBD2	TRBV7-9	TRBJ2-7	-	CASSLAGLGTSGKGYEQYF	TGTGCCAGCAGCTTAGCGGGGCTCGGGACTAGCGGGAAGGGCTACGAGCAGTACTTC
-	TRBV7-2	TRBJ2-7	-	CASSSKTYREQYF	TGTGCCAGCAGCTCAAAAACATACCGCGAGCAGTACTTC
-	TRBV18	TRBJ2-7	-	CASSHRTEPYEQYF	TGTGCCAGCTCACACCGGACAGAACCCTACGAGCAGTACTTC
TRBD2	TRBV7-9	TRBJ2-1	once	CASSTISGSSYNEQFF	TGTGCCAGCAGCACCATCAGCGGGAGCTCCTACAATGAGCAGTTCTTC
-	TRBV7-9	TRBJ2-5	-	CASSDTGSQETQYF	TGTGCCAGCAGCGATACCGGGTCTCAAGAGACCCAGTACTTC
-	TRBV5-1	TRBJ1-1	-	CASSLAEGWDTEAFF	TGCGCCAGCAGCTTGGCTGAGGGTTGGGACACTGAAGCTTTCTTT
TRBD1	TRBV28	TRBJ1-2	-	CASSFQGAFASNYGYTF	TGTGCCAGCAGTTTTCAGGGGGCCTTCGCGTCTAACTATGGCTACACCTTC
TRBD1	TRBV5-1	TRBJ1-5	-	CASSTTTGPNQPQHF	TGCGCCAGCAGCACAACGACAGGGCCGAATCAGCCCCAGCATTTT
TRBD1	TRBV24-1	TRBJ1-1	-	CATQPGQGNTEAFF	TGTGCCACACAACCGGGACAGGGGAACACTGAAGCTTTCTTT
-	TRBV2	TRBJ2-7	-	CASSPNYEQYF	TGTGCCAGCAGCCCTAACTACGAGCAGTACTTC
TRBD1	TRBV2	TRBJ2-3	-	CASSGDRAPDTQYF	TGTGCCAGCAGTGGGGACAGGGCCCCAGATACGCAGTATTTT
-	TRBV24-1	TRBJ1-5	-	CATSGPGGVATQHF	TGTGCCACCAGTGGGCCGGGAGGGGTTGCGACCCAGCATTTT